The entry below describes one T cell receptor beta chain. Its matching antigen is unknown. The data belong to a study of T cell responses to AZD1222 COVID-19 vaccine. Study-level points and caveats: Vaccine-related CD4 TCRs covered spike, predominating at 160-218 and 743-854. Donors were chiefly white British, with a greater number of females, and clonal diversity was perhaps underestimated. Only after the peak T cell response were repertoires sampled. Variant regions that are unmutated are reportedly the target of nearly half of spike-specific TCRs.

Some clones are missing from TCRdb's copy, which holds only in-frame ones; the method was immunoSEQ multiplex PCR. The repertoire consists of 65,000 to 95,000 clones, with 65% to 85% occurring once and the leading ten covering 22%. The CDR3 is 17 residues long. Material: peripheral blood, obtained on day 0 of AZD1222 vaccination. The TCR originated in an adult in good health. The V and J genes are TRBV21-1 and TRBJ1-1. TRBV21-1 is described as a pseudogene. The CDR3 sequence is CASSKKTLQEVNTEAFF. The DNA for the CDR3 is TGTGCCAGCAGCAAAAAAACCCTACAGGAGGTGAACACTGAAGCTTTCTTT.